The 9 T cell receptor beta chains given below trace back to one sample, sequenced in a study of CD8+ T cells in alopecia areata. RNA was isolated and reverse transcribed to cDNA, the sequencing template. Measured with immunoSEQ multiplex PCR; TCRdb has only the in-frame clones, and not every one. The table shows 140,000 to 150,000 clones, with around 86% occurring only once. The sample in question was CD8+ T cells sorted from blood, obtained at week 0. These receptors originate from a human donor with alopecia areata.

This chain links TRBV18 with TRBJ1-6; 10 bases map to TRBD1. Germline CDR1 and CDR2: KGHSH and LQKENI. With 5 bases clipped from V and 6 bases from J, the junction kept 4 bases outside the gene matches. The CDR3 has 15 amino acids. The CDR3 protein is CASSVRDRGNSPLHF. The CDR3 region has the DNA TGTGCCAGCTCAGTCCGGGACAGGGGTAATTCACCCCTCCACTTT.

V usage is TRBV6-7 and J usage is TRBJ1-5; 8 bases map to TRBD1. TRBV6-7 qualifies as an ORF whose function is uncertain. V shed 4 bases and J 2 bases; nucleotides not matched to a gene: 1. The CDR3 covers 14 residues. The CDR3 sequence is CASSSTGGNQPQHF. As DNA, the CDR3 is TGTGCCAGCAGTTCGACAGGGGGCAATCAGCCCCAGCATTTT.

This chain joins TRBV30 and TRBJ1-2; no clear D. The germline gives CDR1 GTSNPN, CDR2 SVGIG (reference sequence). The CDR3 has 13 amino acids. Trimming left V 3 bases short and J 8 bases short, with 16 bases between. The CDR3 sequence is CAWSELTTGGYTF. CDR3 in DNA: TGTGCCTGGAGCGAATTAACAACGGGGGGCTACACCTTC.

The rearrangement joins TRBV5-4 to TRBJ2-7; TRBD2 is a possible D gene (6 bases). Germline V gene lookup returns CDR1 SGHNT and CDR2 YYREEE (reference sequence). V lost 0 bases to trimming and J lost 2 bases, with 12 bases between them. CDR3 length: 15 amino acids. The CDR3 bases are TGTGCCAGCAGCTTGGATGGGGGGAACGCCTACGAGCAGTACTTC. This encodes CASSLDGGNAYEQYF. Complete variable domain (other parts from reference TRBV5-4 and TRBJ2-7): ETGVTQSPTHLIKTRGQQVTLRCSSQSGHNTVSWYQQALGQGPQFIFQYYREEENGRGNFPPRFSGLQFPNYSSELNVNALELDDSALYLCASSLDGGNAYEQYFGPGTRLTVT.

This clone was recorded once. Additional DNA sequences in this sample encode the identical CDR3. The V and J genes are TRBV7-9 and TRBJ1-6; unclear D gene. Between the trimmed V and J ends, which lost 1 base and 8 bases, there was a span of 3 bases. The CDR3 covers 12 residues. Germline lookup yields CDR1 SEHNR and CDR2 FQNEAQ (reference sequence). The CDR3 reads CASSLGDSPLHF. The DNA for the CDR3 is TGTGCCAGCAGCTTAGGCGATTCACCCCTCCACTTT.

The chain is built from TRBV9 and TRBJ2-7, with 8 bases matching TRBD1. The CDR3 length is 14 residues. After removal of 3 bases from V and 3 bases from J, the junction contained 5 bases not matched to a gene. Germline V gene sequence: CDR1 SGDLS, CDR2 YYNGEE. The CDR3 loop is CASSGGGTGYEQYF. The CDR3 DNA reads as TGTGCCAGCAGCGGAGGGGGGACAGGCTACGAGCAGTACTTC.

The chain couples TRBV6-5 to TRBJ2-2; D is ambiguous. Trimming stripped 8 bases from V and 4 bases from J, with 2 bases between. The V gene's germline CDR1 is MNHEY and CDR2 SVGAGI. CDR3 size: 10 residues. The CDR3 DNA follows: TGTGCCAGCGGCACCGGGGAGCTGTTTTTT. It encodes CASGTGELFF.

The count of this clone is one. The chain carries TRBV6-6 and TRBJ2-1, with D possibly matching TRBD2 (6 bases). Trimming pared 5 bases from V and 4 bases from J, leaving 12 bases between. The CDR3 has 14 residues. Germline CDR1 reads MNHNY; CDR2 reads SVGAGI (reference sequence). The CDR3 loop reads CASSGTGEYNEQFF. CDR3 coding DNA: TGTGCCAGCAGTGGTACGGGGGAATACAATGAGCAGTTCTTC.

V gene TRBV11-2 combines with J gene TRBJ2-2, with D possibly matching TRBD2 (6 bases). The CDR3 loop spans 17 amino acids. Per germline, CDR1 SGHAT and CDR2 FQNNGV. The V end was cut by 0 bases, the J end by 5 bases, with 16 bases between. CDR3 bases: TGTGCCAGCAGCTTAGATCTATGGGGCGGGAAGACCGGGGAGCTGTTTTTT. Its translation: CASSLDLWGGKTGELFF.